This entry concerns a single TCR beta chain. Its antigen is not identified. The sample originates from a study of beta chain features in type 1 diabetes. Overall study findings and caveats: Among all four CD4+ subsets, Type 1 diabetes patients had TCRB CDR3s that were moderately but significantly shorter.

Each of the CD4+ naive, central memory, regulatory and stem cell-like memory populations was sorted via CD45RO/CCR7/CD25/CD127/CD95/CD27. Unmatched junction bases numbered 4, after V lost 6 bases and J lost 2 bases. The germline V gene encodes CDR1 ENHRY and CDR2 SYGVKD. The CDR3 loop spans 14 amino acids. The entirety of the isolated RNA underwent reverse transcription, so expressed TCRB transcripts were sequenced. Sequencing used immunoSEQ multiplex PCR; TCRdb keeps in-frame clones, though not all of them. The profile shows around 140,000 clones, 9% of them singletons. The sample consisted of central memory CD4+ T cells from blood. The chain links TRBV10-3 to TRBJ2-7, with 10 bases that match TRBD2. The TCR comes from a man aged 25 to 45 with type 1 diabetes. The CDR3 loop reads CAISPTSGAYEQYF. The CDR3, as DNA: TGTGCCATCAGCCCTACTAGCGGGGCCTACGAGCAGTACTTC.